A selection of T cell receptor beta chains follows, all from one sample in a study of cytomegalovirus exposure and HLA in healthy donors. Clones were sequenced by immunoSEQ multiplex PCR, and TCRdb holds only the in-frame ones, with some missing. The sample contains over 150,000 clones, approximately 80% of which appear only once. Input material: PBMCs. These receptors all come from a male donor in good health and CMV-seropositive. Both conserved end residues are part of each CDR3. A D gene is named only where the DNA matches it firmly. Clone size is shown for a subset of rows, as once, few, many or a class of expanded clone.

j_call,v_call,d_call,clone_size,cdr3_nt,cdr3_aa
TRBJ1-3,TRBV9,.,.,TGTGCCAGCAGCGTAGGAGGGGGGGCTGCGGGAAACACCATATATTTT,CASSVGGGAAGNTIYF
TRBJ2-5,TRBV19,TRBD2,once,TGTGCCAGTAGTGGAGTAGCGGGGTTTGAGACCCAGTACTTC,CASSGVAGFETQYF
TRBJ2-3,TRBV7-2,TRBD2,.,TGTGCCAGCAGCTTAAATAGCGGGGGGGGTCCAGATACGCAGTATTTT,CASSLNSGGGPDTQYF
TRBJ1-4,TRBV25-1,.,few,TGTGCCAGCAGTGAATATAGGGACCGGCCGGGGAGGACTGAAAAACTGTTTTTT,CASSEYRDRPGRTEKLFF
TRBJ2-1,TRBV15,TRBD2,.,TGTGCCACCAGCAGAGGATCGAGCGGGGGGTCCAATGAGCAGTTCTTC,CATSRGSSGGSNEQFF
TRBJ1-2,TRBV15,.,.,TGTGCCACCAGCAGAGATGGGAGGGGCCTTGGCTACACCTTC,CATSRDGRGLGYTF
TRBJ2-7,TRBV15,TRBD1,.,TGTGCCACCAGCCGGGACAGGGAAATGCAGTACTTC,CATSRDREMQYF
TRBJ1-1,TRBV18,TRBD1,.,TGTGCCAGCGCTAGGGGGCAGGATACTGAAGCTTTCTTT,CASARGQDTEAFF
TRBJ1-2,TRBV4-1,TRBD1,.,TGCGCCAGCAGCCAAGGGGACAGGGACTATGGCTACACCTTC,CASSQGDRDYGYTF
TRBJ1-2,TRBV6-1,TRBD1,.,TGTGCCAGCAGCCGAACAGGGGAACTCAACTATGGCTACACCTTC,CASSRTGELNYGYTF
TRBJ1-5,TRBV19,TRBD1,.,TGTGCCAGTAACTTACAGGGGGCTGTTCAGCCCCAGCATTTT,CASNLQGAVQPQHF
TRBJ2-7,TRBV20-1,TRBD1,.,TGCAGTGCCAGGACAGGGGTTGAGCAGTACTTC,CSARTGVEQYF
TRBJ1-5,TRBV15,TRBD1,once,TGTGCCACCAGCAGGAACAGGGGTCAGCCCCAGCATTTT,CATSRNRGQPQHF
TRBJ2-3,TRBV6-1,TRBD2,.,TGTGCCAGCAGTGAAGTTAGCGGGGGGCCAGATACGCAGTATTTT,CASSEVSGGPDTQYF
TRBJ2-5,TRBV7-9,.,once,TGTGCCAGCAGCCACCTCGGAGGAGGAGAGACCCAGTACTTC,CASSHLGGGETQYF
TRBJ2-7,TRBV11-2,.,once,TGTGCCAGCAGCTTAGGCAGGTCCTACGAGCAGTACTTC,CASSLGRSYEQYF
TRBJ2-1,TRBV4-2,TRBD2,.,TGTGCCAGCAGCCCTCGGCGGGGGGGCGGAGCGCAGTTCTTC,CASSPRRGGGAQFF
TRBJ2-2,TRBV2,.,.,TGTGCCAGCAGGGAGGTGGCCTCGAACACCGGGGAGCTGTTTTTT,CASREVASNTGELFF
TRBJ2-4,TRBV6-1,TRBD1,.,TGTGCCAGCAGTTTACACCGGGACAGGGTAAACATTCAGTACTTC,CASSLHRDRVNIQYF
TRBJ2-7,TRBV7-2,TRBD1,.,TGTGCCAGCAGCTCACAGGGGGGATCATACGAGCAGTACTTC,CASSSQGGSYEQYF
TRBJ2-5,TRBV6-1,TRBD1,once,TGTGCCAGCAGTGATGGGGACAGGGCCCGGGAGACCCAGTACTTC,CASSDGDRARETQYF
TRBJ2-6,TRBV7-9,TRBD1,.,TGTTCCAGCAGCTTAGGGACAGGGTACACTGGGGCCAACGTCCTGACTTTC,CSSSLGTGYTGANVLTF
TRBJ1-1,TRBV7-2,.,.,TGTGCCAGCAGCTTACTCCGGACTGAAGCTTTCTTT,CASSLLRTEAFF
TRBJ2-1,TRBV6-1,TRBD2,.,TGTGCCAGCAGTGAAGCCTGGACTAGCGGGGGGCTGTTCTTC,CASSEAWTSGGLFF
TRBJ2-7,TRBV6-1,.,.,TGTGCCAGCAGTCCCCTCCGTTTCTACGAGCAGTACTTC,CASSPLRFYEQYF
TRBJ2-6,TRBV7-9,.,.,TGTGCCAGCAGAGGACGTCGGACATCTGGGGCCAACGTCCTGACTTTC,CASRGRRTSGANVLTF
TRBJ2-5,TRBV11-1,.,.,TGTGCCAGCAGCTTATTTGATGCAGCGGCAGAGACCCAGTACTTC,CASSLFDAAAETQYF
TRBJ1-1,TRBV6-5,.,.,TGTGCCAGCAGTTACTCGGGAGGGGTGAACACTGAAGCTTTCTTT,CASSYSGGVNTEAFF
TRBJ1-2,TRBV2,.,.,TGTGCCAGCAGTGGACAGTTTGGCTACACCTTC,CASSGQFGYTF
TRBJ1-1,TRBV4-1,TRBD1,few,TGCGCCAGCAGCCAAATAGGAGACCGGGACAGAGAAGCTTTCTTT,CASSQIGDRDREAFF